The 7 T cell receptor beta chains in this list originate from one sample, sequenced in a study of blood T cell repertoires in COVID-19. This table comes from immunoSEQ multiplex PCR, and its TCRdb copy is limited to in-frame clones, with some not included. The sample shows a few hundred thousand clones, roughly 90% of them seen only once. The sequencing sample was made of PBMCs or T cells enriched from blood (not recorded which). The origin of the receptors is a woman in her 40s who had been exposed to COVID-19.

This clone was seen a few times. V usage is TRBV11-3 and J usage is TRBJ2-3; D unresolved. The germline V gene encodes CDR1 SGHNT and CDR2 YENEEA. This CDR3 is 12 amino acids long. Trimming shortened V by 2 bases and J by 5 bases, and 5 bases separated the two germline ends. CDR3 bases: TGTGCCAGCAGCTTAACGGGAGATACGCAGTATTTT. Its protein product is CASSLTGDTQYF.

The V and J genes are TRBV29-1 and TRBJ1-1; a weak D match, TRBD1 (6 bases). The V end was cut by 8 bases, the J end by 2 bases, with 15 bases between. Per the germline V gene, CDR1 is SQVTM and CDR2 is ANQGSEA. The CDR3 is 13 residues long. The DNA for the CDR3 is TGCAGCACGTCACAGGGATCTAACACTGAAGCTTTCTTT. This sequence encodes CSTSQGSNTEAFF. The full variable domain, with the rest looked up from reference TRBV29-1 and TRBJ1-1, is SAVISQKPSRDICQRGTSLTIQCQVDSQVTMMFWYRQQPGQSLTLIATANQGSEATYESGFVIDKFPISRPNLTFSTLTVSNMSPEDSSIYLCSTSQGSNTEAFFGQGTRLTVV.

The rearrangement links TRBV13 to TRBJ1-4; D is uncertain. Trimming left V 4 bases short and J 2 bases short, with 8 bases between. CDR3 size: 14 residues. Germline V gives CDR1 PRHDT, CDR2 FYEKMQ (reference sequence). The CDR3 spells CASSSGLTNEKLFF. CDR3 coding DNA: TGTGCCAGCAGCTCTGGACTTACTAATGAAAAACTGTTTTTT.

The CDR3 spells CASKYQYSNQPQHF. The DNA of the CDR3 is TGTGCCAGCAAATACCAGTATAGCAATCAGCCCCAGCATTTT. The chain employs TRBV2 and TRBJ1-5; D is undetermined. V lost 7 bases, J lost 0 bases, and 10 bases lay in between. Germline lookup yields CDR1 SNHLY and CDR2 FYNNEI. The CDR3 spans 14 residues.

The genes are TRBV11-3 and TRBJ2-1, with TRBD1 matching 7 bases. CDR1 and CDR2 from the germline V gene are SGHNT and YENEEA. J was trimmed by 13 bases and V by 3 bases; bases with no gene match: 9. There are 13 residues in the CDR3. The CDR3 region has the DNA TGTGCCAGCAGCTTCACAACCGGGACAGCCCAGTTCTTC. Its protein product is CASSFTTGTAQFF.

In its sample, this clone was seen once. The rearrangement joins TRBV12-3 or TRBV12-4 to TRBJ1-4; 7 positions agree with TRBD1. The CDR3 has 11 amino acids. Unmatched junction bases numbered 7, after V lost 4 bases and J lost 17 bases. The CDR3 sequence is CASSSGTVSFF. The CDR3 DNA follows: TGTGCCAGCAGTTCCGGGACAGTAAGTTTTTTT.

The CDR3: CASSPEGDRALSGANVLTF. Here the CDR3 DNA reads TGTGCCAGCTCACCTGAGGGAGACAGGGCCTTGTCTGGGGCCAACGTCCTGACTTTC. The chain is built from TRBV18 and TRBJ2-6; 7 nucleotides align to TRBD1. The CDR3 totals 19 residues. J was trimmed by 1 base and V by 3 bases; bases with no gene match: 12. The germline CDR1 and CDR2 sequences are KGHSH and LQKENI.